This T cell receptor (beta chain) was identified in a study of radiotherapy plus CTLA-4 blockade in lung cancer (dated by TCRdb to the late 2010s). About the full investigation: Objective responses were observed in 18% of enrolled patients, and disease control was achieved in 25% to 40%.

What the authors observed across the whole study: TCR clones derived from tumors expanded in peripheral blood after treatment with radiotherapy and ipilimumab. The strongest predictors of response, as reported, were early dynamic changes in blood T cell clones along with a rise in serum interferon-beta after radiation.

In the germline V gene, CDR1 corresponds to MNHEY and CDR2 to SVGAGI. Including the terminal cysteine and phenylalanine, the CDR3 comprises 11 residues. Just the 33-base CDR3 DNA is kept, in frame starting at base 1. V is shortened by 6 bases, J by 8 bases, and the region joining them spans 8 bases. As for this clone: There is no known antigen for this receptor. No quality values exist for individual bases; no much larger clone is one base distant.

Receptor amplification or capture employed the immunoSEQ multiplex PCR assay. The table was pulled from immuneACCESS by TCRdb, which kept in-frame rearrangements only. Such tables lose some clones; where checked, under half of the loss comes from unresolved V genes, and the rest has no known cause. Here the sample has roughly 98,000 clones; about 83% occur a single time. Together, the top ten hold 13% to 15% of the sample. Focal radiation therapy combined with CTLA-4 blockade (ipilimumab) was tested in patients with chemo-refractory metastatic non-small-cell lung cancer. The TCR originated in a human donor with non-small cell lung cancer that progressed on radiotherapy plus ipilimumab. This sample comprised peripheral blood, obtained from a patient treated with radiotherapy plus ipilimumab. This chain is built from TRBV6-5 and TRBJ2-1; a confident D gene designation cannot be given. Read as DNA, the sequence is TGTGCCAGCAGACGGCTCGATGAGCAGTTCTTC. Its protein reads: CASRRLDEQFF.